These 4 T cell receptor beta chains originate from one sample sequenced in a study of T cells in Graves' hyperthyroidism and ophthalmopathy. Amplification of TCR beta CDR3 regions was performed using RNA transcripts as template. The HTBI primer set served for first-round RT-PCR of the TCR CDR3. TCRdb reanalysed the multiplex PCR reads using MiXCR and keeps one entry per CDR3 protein. There are under 700,000 distinct CDR3 sequences in the sample; 46% occur only once, and just over 8% lies in the top ten. The specimen sequenced was peripheral blood or thyroid tissue (not recorded which). Receptors originate from a woman under 30 with Graves' hyperthyroidism.

The rearrangement uses TRBV7-9 and TRBJ1-5; D may be TRBD1 (5 bases). The CDR3 loop spans 16 amino acids. Looked up from germline, CDR1 is SEHNR and CDR2 is FQNEAQ (reference sequence). Trimming left V 5 bases short and J 2 bases short, with 16 bases between. The CDR3 region is CASSQGKGSGNQPQHF. CDR3 DNA sequence: TGTGCCAGCAGCCAAGGCAAGGGGTCGGGCAATCAGCCCCAGCATTTT.

On this clonotype: The junction shows a germline mismatch at one end, possibly a read error. The chain uses TRBV7-7 and TRBJ2-1; TRBD1 matches 9 bases. The CDR3 extends over 12 amino acids. Germline CDR1 reads SSHAT; CDR2 reads FNYEAQ (reference sequence). The chain's CDR3 is CASSIGQGEQFF. CDR3 nucleotides: TGTGCTAGCAGCATAGGACAGGGGGAGCAGTTCTTC.

The gene calls are TRBV24-1 and TRBJ1-1; no definite D call. V was shortened by 4 bases and J by 0 bases, with 14 bases between the two germline ends. The CDR3 has 16 residues. Per the germline V gene, CDR1 is KGHDR and CDR2 is SFDVKD. This CDR3 reads CATSDGGSKVNTEAFF. CDR3 sequence (DNA): TGTGCCACCAGTGACGGTGGGAGTAAAGTGAACACTGAAGCTTTCTTT.

The gene calls are TRBV7-8 and TRBJ2-7; maybe TRBD2 (5 bases). Germline V CDR1 and CDR2: SGHVS, FQNEAQ. The CDR3 is 13 amino acids. Trimming pared 6 bases from V and 4 bases from J, leaving 13 bases between. The CDR3 is CASSLLGVYEQYF. The CDR3 DNA follows: TGTGCCAGCAGTTTACTCGGGGTGTACGAGCAGTACTTC.